This TCR beta chain was profiled in a study of Ad26.COV2.S vaccination and SARS-CoV-2 variants. Treatment here: some 19 received Ad26.COV2.S at low or high dose, single or two shots; roughly five received placebo; per-sample allocation not given. Sampling was performed 63 days after the first vaccine or placebo injection. Produced via immunoSEQ multiplex PCR; TCRdb's table is partial and in-frame only. The data show about 400,000 clones, with approximately 92% seen just once and around 1.7% held by the top ten. Sample: peripheral blood, taken in a trial of Ad26.COV2.S vaccine versus placebo. The receptor was derived from a person between 18 and 59 years old who received the Ad26.COV2.S COVID-19 vaccine or a placebo.

DNA for the CDR3: TGTGCCAGCAGCCCTGGTCGGGTAGCAACCTACGAGCAGTACTTC. Protein product: CASSPGRVATYEQYF. The chain has TRBV7-6 and TRBJ2-7; D not certain. The CDR3 spans 15 residues. CDR1 and CDR2 from the germline V gene are SGHVS and FNYEAQ. The V end was cut by 5 bases, the J end by 2 bases, with 16 bases between.